The 17 T cell receptor beta chains listed next were all sequenced from one sample in a study of shared clonotypes between healthy human individuals. Repertoires were generated with immunoSEQ multiplex PCR, while TCRdb's copy carries only in-frame clones and drops some. Of about 490,000 clones in the sample, around 78% were seen once. The sequencing sample was made of PBMCs. The receptor source for this set is a woman between 35 and 50 years old in good health. Some clones in this sample may be carry-over from other donors' samples.

Comments on this clone: A much larger clone differs from this one at a single base, so this may be a read error. This chain joins TRBV6-1 and TRBJ2-7; D remains unclear. Deletions cut 6 bases from V and 3 bases from J, with 3 bases between. Germline values: CDR1 MNHNS, CDR2 SASEGT. This CDR3 contains 10 residues. The CDR3 DNA sequence: TGTGCCAGCAGGGACTACGAGCAGTACTTC. Residues: CASRDYEQYF.

V is TRBV7-8 and J is TRBJ2-1; D is perhaps TRBD2 (6 bases). Trimming took 5 bases from V and 6 from J, leaving 20 bases between them. The germline CDR1 and CDR2 sequences are SGHVS and FQNEAQ. The CDR3 sequence is 16 residues long. As DNA, the CDR3 is TGTGCCAGCAGCCGCGGGGACGGTGGTGCTACCAATGAGCAGTTCTTC. It codes for CASSRGDGGATNEQFF.

CDR3 nucleotides: TGCGCCAGCAGCCAAGAGGCTAGCGGACAAAAGGGCGAGCAGTACTTC. Amino acids: CASSQEASGQKGEQYF. The V call is TRBV4-1, the J call TRBJ2-7; TRBD2 aligns across 7 bases. Germline CDR1 MGHRA, CDR2 YSYEKL. J gave up 6 bases and V 0 bases, and 11 bases lay outside the gene matches. The CDR3 has 16 amino acids.

This clone was recorded only once. The CDR3 DNA reads as TGTGCCAGCAGCCGACATAGGGGAAACACTGAAGCTTTCTTT. Amino acids: CASSRHRGNTEAFF. This chain connects TRBV28 to TRBJ1-1; maybe TRBD1 (5 bases). Trimming left V 6 bases short and J 2 bases short, with 13 bases between. Germline loops: CDR1 MDHEN, CDR2 SYDVKM. The CDR3 runs to 14 residues. The variable domain in full, completed from reference TRBV28 and TRBJ1-1, reads DVKVTQSSRYLVKRTGEKVFLECVQDMDHENMFWYRQDPGLGLRLIYFSYDVKMKEKGDIPEGYSVSREKKERFSLILESASTNQTSMYLCASSRHRGNTEAFFGQGTRLTVV.

The rearrangement uses TRBV18 and TRBJ1-5; D is unclear. Germline CDR1 and CDR2: KGHSH and LQKENI. Between the trimmed V and J ends, which lost 2 bases and 4 bases, there was a span of 12 bases. There are 15 residues in the CDR3. CDR3 loop: CASSPVTGVNQPQHF. Written as DNA, the CDR3 is TGTGCCAGCTCACCAGTGACGGGAGTGAATCAGCCCCAGCATTTT. The complete variable domain, with remaining parts taken from reference TRBV18 and TRBJ1-5, reads NAGVMQNPRHLVRRRGQEARLRCSPMKGHSHVYWYRQLPEEGLKFMVYLQKENIIDESGMPKERFSAEFPKEGPSILRIQQVVRGDSAAYFCASSPVTGVNQPQHFGDGTRLSIL.

This CDR3 reads CAWSGQANTEAFF. CDR3 nucleotides: TGTGCCTGGAGCGGACAGGCGAACACTGAAGCTTTCTTT. This sequence joins TRBV30 and TRBJ1-1; 7 bases agree with TRBD1. This CDR3 region has 13 residues. The V segment lost 3 bases and the J segment 1 base; nucleotides outside the gene matches: 2. Germline CDR1 and CDR2: GTSNPN and SVGIG (reference sequence).

This clone was counted ten times or more. The chain recombines TRBV5-4 with TRBJ2-3, with 13 nucleotides matching TRBD2. Trimming removed 5 bases from V and 5 bases from J; junction bases left unmatched: 8. In germline, CDR1 is SGHNT, CDR2 YYREEE (reference sequence). The CDR3 length is 16 residues. This CDR3 reads CASRRTSGGPGDTQYF. The CDR3 DNA follows: TGTGCCAGCAGGCGGACTAGCGGGGGCCCCGGAGATACGCAGTATTTT.

The chain links TRBV6-5 to TRBJ2-3; 9 bases are shared with TRBD2. The CDR3 consists of 16 residues. Unmatched junction bases numbered 7, after V lost 2 bases and J lost 4 bases. Germline CDR1 MNHEY, CDR2 SVGAGI. The CDR3 here is CASSYNPSGISDTQYF. The CDR3 region has the DNA TGTGCCAGCAGTTACAACCCTAGCGGGATCTCAGATACGCAGTATTTT.

The sample holds many counts of this clone. The same CDR3 can be traced to other DNA sequences in this sample. The chain combines TRBV18 with TRBJ2-7; the D gene could be TRBD1 or TRBD2 (5 bases each). CDR3 length: 12 amino acids. The ends were cut back, 2 bases at V and 3 bases at J, with 5 bases in the middle. Per germline, CDR1 KGHSH and CDR2 LQKENI. For the CDR3, the DNA is TGTGCCAGCTCACCAGGGGGCTACGAGCAGTACTTC. Translated, it gives CASSPGGYEQYF.

V gene TRBV15 combines with J gene TRBJ2-5; D uncertain. The CDR3 is 14 amino acids. The ends were cut back, 0 bases at V and 5 bases at J, with 10 bases in the middle. CDR1 and CDR2 (germline): LNHNV, YYDKDF (reference sequence). The CDR3 sequence: CATSRDYVSETQYF. The CDR3 DNA reads as TGTGCCACCAGCAGAGATTACGTCTCCGAGACCCAGTACTTC. The variable domain in full, with the rest retrieved from reference TRBV15 and TRBJ2-5, is DAMVIQNPRYQVTQFGKPVTLSCSQTLNHNVMYWYQQKSSQAPKLLFHYYDKDFNNEADTPDNFQSRRPNTSFCFLDIRSPGLGDTAMYLCATSRDYVSETQYFGPGTRLLVL.

On this clone: This sample includes further DNA sequences coding for the same CDR3. The genes are TRBV7-3 and TRBJ2-5; D unresolved. Germline lookup yields CDR1 SGHTA and CDR2 FQGTGA. The V and J ends lost 0 bases and 5 bases respectively, with 10 bases between them. The CDR3 covers 14 residues. CDR3 region: CASSLTGGEETQYF. The CDR3 DNA is TGTGCCAGCAGCTTAACGGGTGGTGAGGAGACCCAGTACTTC.

The rearrangement joins TRBV11-3 to TRBJ2-1; 7 nucleotides line up with TRBD2. V was pared by 5 bases and J by 6 bases, with 10 bases of the junction left unmatched. This CDR3 has 15 amino acids. Germline loops: CDR1 SGHNT, CDR2 YENEEA. In nucleotides, the CDR3 is TGTGCCAGCAGCAGCGGGACGGCCTCTCCCAATGAGCAGTTCTTC. Translating it yields CASSSGTASPNEQFF.

The chain combines TRBV9 with TRBJ2-3; D ambiguous. Germline V gene data show CDR1 as SGDLS and CDR2 as YYNGEE. V was trimmed by 4 bases and J by 1 base, leaving 10 bases between them. The CDR3 is 14 amino acids. The CDR3 bases are TGTGCCAGCAGCCCACCTGGAGGCACAGATACGCAGTATTTT. This translates into CASSPPGGTDTQYF.

This clone was detected a few times. The chain recombines TRBV18 with TRBJ2-3, with a tentative D call TRBD1 (5 bases). The CDR3 is 17 residues long. In germline, CDR1 is KGHSH, CDR2 LQKENI. Trimming stripped 3 bases from V and 0 bases from J, with 16 bases between. DNA for the CDR3: TGTGCCAGCTCACCCGCGCGAGGTCAGGGTAGCACAGATACGCAGTATTTT. This encodes CASSPARGQGSTDTQYF.

This clone was seen only a few times. The rearrangement uses TRBV28 and TRBJ1-2, with D possibly TRBD1 on 6 matching bases. The V and J ends lost 6 bases and 3 bases respectively, with 14 bases between them. Germline-derived CDR1 and CDR2 are MDHEN and SYDVKM. This CDR3 contains 14 residues. CDR3 nucleotide sequence: TGTGCCAGCAGCCTACCGGGGGGGCACTATGGCTACACCTTC. Residues: CASSLPGGHYGYTF.

This chain links TRBV28 with TRBJ1-2; 8 bases agree with TRBD1. This CDR3 is built from 14 residues. CDR1 is MDHEN and CDR2 is SYDVKM in the germline V gene. Trimming at V came to 3 bases and at J to 2 bases, leaving 2 bases not matched to a gene. The CDR3: CASSLTGVNYGYTF. DNA for the CDR3: TGTGCCAGCAGTTTGACAGGGGTGAACTATGGCTACACCTTC.

The DNA of the CDR3 is TGTGCCAGCAGCTTAGATCGAGACAGCTATGGCTACACCTTC. This codes for CASSLDRDSYGYTF. The chain is built from TRBV7-9 and TRBJ1-2; D may be TRBD1 (5 bases). Germline CDR1 SEHNR, CDR2 FQNEAQ (reference sequence). The CDR3 runs to 14 residues. Trimming removed 1 base from V and 4 bases from J, with 10 bases in between.